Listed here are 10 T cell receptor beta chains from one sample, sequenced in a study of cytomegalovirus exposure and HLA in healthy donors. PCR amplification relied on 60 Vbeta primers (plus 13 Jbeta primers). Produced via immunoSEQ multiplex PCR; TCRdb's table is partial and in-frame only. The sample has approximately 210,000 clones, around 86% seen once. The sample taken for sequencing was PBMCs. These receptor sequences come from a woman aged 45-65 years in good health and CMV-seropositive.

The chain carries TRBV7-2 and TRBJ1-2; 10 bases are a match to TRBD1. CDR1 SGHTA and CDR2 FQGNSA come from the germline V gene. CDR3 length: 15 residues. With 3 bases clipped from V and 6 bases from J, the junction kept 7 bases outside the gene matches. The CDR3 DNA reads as TGTGCCAGCAGCTTGAAGACAGGGGGCTTGGATGGCTACACCTTC. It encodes CASSLKTGGLDGYTF.

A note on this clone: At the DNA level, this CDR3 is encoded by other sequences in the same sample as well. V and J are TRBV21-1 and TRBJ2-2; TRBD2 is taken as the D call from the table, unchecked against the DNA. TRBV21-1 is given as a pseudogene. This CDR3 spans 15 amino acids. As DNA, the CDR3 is TGTGCCAGCAGCAAAGCGCTAGAGAACACCGGGGAGCTGTTTTTT. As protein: CASSKALENTGELFF.

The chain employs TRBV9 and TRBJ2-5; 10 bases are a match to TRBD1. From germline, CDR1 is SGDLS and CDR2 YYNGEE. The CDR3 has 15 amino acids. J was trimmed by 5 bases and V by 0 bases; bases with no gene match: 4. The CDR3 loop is CASSVGGQGKETQYF. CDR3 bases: TGTGCCAGCAGCGTAGGGGGACAGGGGAAGGAGACCCAGTACTTC. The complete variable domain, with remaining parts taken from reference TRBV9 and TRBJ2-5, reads DSGVTQTPKHLITATGQRVTLRCSPRSGDLSVYWYQQSLDQGLQFLIQYYNGEERAKGNILERFSAQQFPDLHSELNLSSLELGDSALYFCASSVGGQGKETQYFGPGTRLLVL.

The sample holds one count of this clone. The CDR3 region has the DNA TGTGCCAGCAGTGAGGACAGGTTAAGCAATCAGCCCCAGCATTTT. Protein sequence: CASSEDRLSNQPQHF. The chain is built from TRBV2 and TRBJ1-5; 7 bases agree with TRBD1. The CDR3 runs 15 residues. From germline, CDR1 is SNHLY and CDR2 FYNNEI. Unmatched junction bases numbered 3, after V lost 3 bases and J lost 1 base. Full variable domain (remainder filled in from reference TRBV2 and TRBJ1-5): EPEVTQTPSHQVTQMGQEVILRCVPISNHLYFYWYRQILGQKVEFLVSFYNNEISEKSEIFDDQFSVERPDGSNFTLKIRSTKLEDSAMYFCASSEDRLSNQPQHFGDGTRLSIL.

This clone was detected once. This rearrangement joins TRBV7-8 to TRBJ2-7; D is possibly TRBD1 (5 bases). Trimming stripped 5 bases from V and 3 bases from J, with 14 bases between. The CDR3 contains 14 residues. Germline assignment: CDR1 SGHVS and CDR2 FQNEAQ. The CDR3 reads CASSAGQDFYEQYF. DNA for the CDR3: TGTGCCAGCAGCGCCGGACAAGATTTCTACGAGCAGTACTTC.

This chain's CDR3 is CASSQLAGVTDTQYF. The DNA of the CDR3 is TGTGCCAGCAGCCAATTAGCGGGGGTGACAGATACGCAGTATTTT. This chain uses TRBV4-2 with TRBJ2-3; 9 bases map to TRBD2. Germline assignment: CDR1 LGHNA and CDR2 YNFKEQ. V was pared by 2 bases and J by 3 bases, with 3 bases of the junction left unmatched. The CDR3 extends over 15 amino acids.

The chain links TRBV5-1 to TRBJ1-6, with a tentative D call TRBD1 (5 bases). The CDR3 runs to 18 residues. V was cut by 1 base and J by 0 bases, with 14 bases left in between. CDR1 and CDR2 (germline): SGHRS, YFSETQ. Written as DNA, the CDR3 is TGCGCCAGCAGCTTGAGTGCCGGGGGGGGCTCCTATAATTCACCCCTCCACTTT. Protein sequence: CASSLSAGGGSYNSPLHF.

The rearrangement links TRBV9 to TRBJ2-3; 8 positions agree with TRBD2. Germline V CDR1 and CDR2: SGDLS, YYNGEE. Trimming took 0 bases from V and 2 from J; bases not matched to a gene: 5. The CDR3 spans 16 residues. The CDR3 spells CASSVVGTRFTDTQYF. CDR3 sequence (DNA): TGTGCCAGCAGCGTAGTCGGGACTAGATTCACAGATACGCAGTATTTT.

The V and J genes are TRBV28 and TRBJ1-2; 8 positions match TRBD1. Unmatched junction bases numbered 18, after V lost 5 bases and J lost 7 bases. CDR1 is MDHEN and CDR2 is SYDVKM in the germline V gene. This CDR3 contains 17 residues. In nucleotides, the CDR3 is TGTGCCAGCAGTACCGTAGGACAGGGAATATATTATGGTGGCTACACCTTC. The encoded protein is CASSTVGQGIYYGGYTF.

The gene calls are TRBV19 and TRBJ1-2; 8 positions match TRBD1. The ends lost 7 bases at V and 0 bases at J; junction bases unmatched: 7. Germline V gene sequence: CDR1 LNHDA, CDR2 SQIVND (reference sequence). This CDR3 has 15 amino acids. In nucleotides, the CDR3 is TGTGCCAGTACCCAATCGACAGGGGCTAACTATGGCTACACCTTC. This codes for CASTQSTGANYGYTF.